What follows are 21 T cell receptor beta chains derived from one specimen sequenced in a study of blood T cell repertoires in COVID-19. TCRdb keeps only in-frame clones here, not all; method: immunoSEQ multiplex PCR. The sample shows under 500,000 clones, nearly 90% of them seen only once. The source material was PBMCs or T cells enriched from blood (not recorded which). The source is a woman younger than 35 with acute COVID-19.

This rearrangement joins TRBV4-1 to TRBJ2-7; TRBD1 agrees at 9 bases. J lost 1 base, V lost 4 bases, and 2 bases had no gene match. From germline, CDR1 is MGHRA and CDR2 YSYEKL. The length of the CDR3 is 14 residues. This CDR3 is CASSRGQGSYEQYF. Written as DNA, the CDR3 is TGCGCCAGCAGCCGAGGACAGGGGTCCTACGAGCAGTACTTC.

V usage is TRBV5-1 and J usage is TRBJ1-2; D gene unclear. V was clipped by 4 bases and J by 3 bases, with 10 bases between them. Germline V gives CDR1 SGHRS, CDR2 YFSETQ. The CDR3 length is 13 residues. CDR3 sequence (DNA): TGCGCCAGCAGCCAACACCACCACTATGGCTACACCTTC. Amino acid sequence: CASSQHHHYGYTF.

V gene TRBV7-9 combines with J gene TRBJ1-4; the match to TRBD1 covers 8 bases. V trimming: 5 bases; J trimming: 8 bases; junction bases outside the gene matches: 10. The germline gives CDR1 SEHNR, CDR2 FQNEAQ (reference sequence). This CDR3 spans 15 amino acids. CDR3 sequence reads: CASSGRDRTREKLFF. The CDR3, as DNA: TGTGCCAGCAGCGGAAGGGACAGGACAAGGGAAAAACTGTTTTTT.

The V call is TRBV11-3, the J call TRBJ1-6; no clear D gene. Trimming removed 2 bases at V and 0 bases at J, with 14 bases between. CDR3 length: 18 residues. Germline CDR1 and CDR2: SGHNT and YENEEA. The CDR3 bases are TGTGCCAGCAGCTTATCGAGGTTAACCTTCTCCTATAATTCACCCCTCCACTTT. Translation gives CASSLSRLTFSYNSPLHF. The full variable domain, completed using reference TRBV11-3 and TRBJ1-6, is EAGVVQSPRYKIIEKKQPVAFWCNPISGHNTLYWYLQNLGQGPELLIRYENEEAVDDSQLPKDRFSAERLKGVDSTLKIQPAELGDSAVYLCASSLSRLTFSYNSPLHFGNGTRLTVT.

The gene calls are TRBV5-6 and TRBJ2-3; 7 bases map to TRBD1. The CDR3 length is 14 residues. Germline CDR1 reads SGHDT; CDR2 reads YYEEEE. The V segment lost 4 bases and the J segment 6 bases; nucleotides outside the gene matches: 8. The CDR3: CASSQIQGSDTQYF. In DNA form, the CDR3 reads TGTGCCAGCAGCCAGATACAGGGGTCGGATACGCAGTATTTT. The full variable domain, completed using reference TRBV5-6 and TRBJ2-3, is DAGVTQSPTHLIKTRGQQVTLRCSPKSGHDTVSWYQQALGQGPQFIFQYYEEEERQRGNFPDRFSGHQFPNYSSELNVNALLLGDSALYLCASSQIQGSDTQYFGPGTRLTVL.

Details on this clone: In the same sample, other DNA sequences code for this CDR3. The chain combines TRBV7-2 with TRBJ2-7; 8 bases fit TRBD1. V trimming: 6 bases; J trimming: 2 bases; junction bases outside the gene matches: 6. Germline V gives CDR1 SGHTA, CDR2 FQGNSA. The CDR3 runs 14 residues. The chain's CDR3 is CASRPGTGPYEQYF. The CDR3 DNA is TGTGCCAGCAGACCCGGGACAGGACCCTACGAGCAGTACTTC.

The V call is TRBV11-3, the J call TRBJ2-5; D not certain. V was clipped by 2 bases and J by 2 bases, with 6 bases between them. CDR1 and CDR2 from the germline V gene are SGHNT and YENEEA. CDR3 size: 13 residues. DNA for the CDR3: TGTGCCAGCAGCTTACGGAGTCAAGAGACCCAGTACTTC. It yields the protein CASSLRSQETQYF.

This chain joins TRBV7-8 and TRBJ1-4; 7 bases are a match to TRBD1. Germline values: CDR1 SGHVS, CDR2 FQNEAQ. The J segment lost 0 bases and the V segment lost 1 base, leaving 5 bases of the junction unmatched. This CDR3 spans 17 amino acids. CDR3 bases: TGTGCCAGCAGCTTAGACAGGGGCTATGCAACTAATGAAAAACTGTTTTTT. Amino acids: CASSLDRGYATNEKLFF.

The chain combines TRBV7-8 with TRBJ2-1; maybe TRBD1 (6 bases). The CDR3 has 16 amino acids. Trimming shortened V by 5 bases and J by 2 bases, and 16 bases separated the two germline ends. Germline V gene data show CDR1 as SGHVS and CDR2 as FQNEAQ. As DNA, the CDR3 is TGTGCCAGCAGCGGGGGCCCCAGGGCGCCCTACAATGAGCAGTTCTTC. Protein: CASSGGPRAPYNEQFF.

This rearrangement joins TRBV7-9 to TRBJ1-1; TRBD1 is a possible D gene (6 bases). Trimming left V 5 bases short and J 2 bases short, with 12 bases between. This CDR3 is 14 amino acids long. CDR1 is SEHNR and CDR2 is FQNEAQ in the germline V gene (reference sequence). The CDR3 DNA reads TGTGCCAGCAGCACCCGGGACACTAACACTGAAGCTTTCTTT. This sequence encodes CASSTRDTNTEAFF.

The J gene is TRBJ2-2, the V gene TRBV3-1 (or the pseudogene TRBV3-2); the D gene is possibly TRBD2 (5 bases). Trimming removed 7 bases from V and 8 bases from J, with 17 bases in between. Germline V lookup: CDR1 LGHDT, CDR2 YNNKEL (reference sequence). The CDR3 is 14 amino acids. CDR3 amino acids: CASTTRAGLGELFF. In DNA form, the CDR3 reads TGTGCCAGCACTACAAGGGCGGGTTTAGGGGAGCTGTTTTTT.

V and J are TRBV24-1 and TRBJ2-1; D is perhaps TRBD2 (5 bases). There are 16 residues in the CDR3. Germline CDR1 KGHDR, CDR2 SFDVKD. The V and J ends lost 4 bases and 0 bases respectively, with 12 bases between them. The CDR3 here is CATSDHDGDSYNEQFF. CDR3 DNA sequence: TGTGCCACCAGTGACCATGACGGGGACTCCTACAATGAGCAGTTCTTC.

The chain uses TRBV6-1 and TRBJ2-5, with 7 bases identical to TRBD1. This CDR3 has 15 residues. V shed 3 bases, J shed 3 bases, and the junction held 7 bases outside the gene matches. Per germline, CDR1 MNHNS and CDR2 SASEGT. DNA for the CDR3: TGTGCCAGCAGTGATCCTGAAGACAGGGAAGAGACCCAGTACTTC. Protein sequence: CASSDPEDREETQYF.

The chain has TRBV4-1 and TRBJ2-5; D is perhaps TRBD2 (5 bases). Germline V CDR1 and CDR2: MGHRA, YSYEKL. V was shortened by 1 base and J by 4 bases, with 10 bases between the two germline ends. This CDR3 region has 14 residues. CDR3 bases: TGCGCCAGCAGCCAAGTTTTCAGCGGAGAGACCCAGTACTTC. Its protein is CASSQVFSGETQYF.

Here the CDR3 reads CASSADRASEKLFF. CDR3 DNA: TGCGCCAGCAGCGCGGACAGGGCTTCTGAAAAACTGTTTTTT. The chain employs TRBV5-1 and TRBJ1-4, with TRBD1 identical over 8 bases. The CDR3 contains 14 residues. Germline CDR1 and CDR2: SGHRS and YFSETQ. J gave up 7 bases and V 4 bases, and 6 bases lay outside the gene matches.

V and J are TRBV5-1 and TRBJ2-7, with TRBD1 as a possible D gene (6 bases). Trimming took 0 bases from V and 3 from J, leaving 13 bases between them. The CDR3 sequence is 15 residues long. CDR1 and CDR2 from the germline V gene are SGHRS and YFSETQ. The CDR3 nucleotides read TGCGCCAGCAGCTTGGGGACAGCGAACTTCTACGAGCAGTACTTC. Protein product: CASSLGTANFYEQYF.

This clone was seen just once. V is TRBV4-3 and J is TRBJ2-2; 8 bases agree with TRBD2. This CDR3 contains 15 residues. V gave up 0 bases and J gave up 4 bases; unmatched junction bases: 1. The V gene's germline CDR1 is LGHNA and CDR2 YSLEER. For the CDR3, the DNA is TGCGCCAGCAGCCAAGATACTAGCGGCACCGGGGAGCTGTTTTTT. Protein: CASSQDTSGTGELFF.

The chain links TRBV28 to TRBJ2-7; tentatively, D is TRBD2 (5 bases). This CDR3 has 15 residues. Germline loops: CDR1 MDHEN, CDR2 SYDVKM. Trimming removed 7 bases from V and 9 bases from J, with 25 bases in between. CDR3 bases: TGTGCCAGCACTTCCGAGGCCGGGTTAGAAGGAGGGCAGTACTTC. The encoded protein is CASTSEAGLEGGQYF.

The chain is built from TRBV18 and TRBJ1-1; D unclear. Trimming pared 3 bases from V and 8 bases from J, leaving 13 bases between. CDR3 length: 13 amino acids. CDR1 is KGHSH, CDR2 LQKENI, per germline. The CDR3 region has the DNA TGTGCCAGCTCACCGGCGAGGAAACAAGAAGCTTTCTTT. This translates into CASSPARKQEAFF.

The chain is built from TRBV11-2 and TRBJ2-6; 13 bases map to TRBD2. From germline, CDR1 is SGHAT and CDR2 FQNNGV. The J segment lost 0 bases and the V segment lost 0 bases, leaving 5 bases of the junction unmatched. CDR3 length: 20 amino acids. The CDR3 reads CASSLEGLAGDFSGANVLTF. CDR3 nucleotides: TGTGCCAGCAGCTTAGAAGGACTAGCGGGGGACTTCTCTGGGGCCAACGTCCTGACTTTC.

The chain joins TRBV19 to TRBJ2-7; 14 nucleotides align to TRBD2. The CDR3 sequence is 16 residues long. The germline CDR1 and CDR2 sequences are LNHDA and SQIVND (reference sequence). J lost 3 bases, V lost 1 base, and 2 bases had no gene match. The CDR3 sequence is CASSIAGTSGSYEQYF. CDR3 nucleotide sequence: TGTGCCAGTAGTATAGCCGGGACTAGCGGGAGCTACGAGCAGTACTTC.